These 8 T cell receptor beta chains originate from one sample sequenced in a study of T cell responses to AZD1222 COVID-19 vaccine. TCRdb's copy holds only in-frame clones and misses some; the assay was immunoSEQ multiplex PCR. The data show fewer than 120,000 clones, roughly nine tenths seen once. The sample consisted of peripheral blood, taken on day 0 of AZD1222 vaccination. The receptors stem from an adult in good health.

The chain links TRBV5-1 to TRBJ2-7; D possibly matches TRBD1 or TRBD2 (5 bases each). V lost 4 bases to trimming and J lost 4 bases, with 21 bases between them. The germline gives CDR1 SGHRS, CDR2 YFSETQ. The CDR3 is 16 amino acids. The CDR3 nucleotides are TGCGCCAGCAGCCATCAGTCGGGACCCATAAAATACGAGCAGTACTTC. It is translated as CASSHQSGPIKYEQYF.

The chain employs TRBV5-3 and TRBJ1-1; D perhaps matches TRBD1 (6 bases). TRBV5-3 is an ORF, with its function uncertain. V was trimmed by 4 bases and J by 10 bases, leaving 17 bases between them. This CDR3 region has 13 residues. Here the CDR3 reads CARSPGQGTTAFF. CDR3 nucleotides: TGTGCCAGAAGCCCAGGGCAGGGGACGACAGCTTTCTTT.

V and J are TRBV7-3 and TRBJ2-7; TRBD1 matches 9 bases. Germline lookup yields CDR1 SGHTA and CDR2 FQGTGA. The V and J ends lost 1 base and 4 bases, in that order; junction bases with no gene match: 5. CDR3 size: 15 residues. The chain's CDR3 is CASSLSTGGPYEQYF. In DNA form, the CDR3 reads TGTGCCAGCAGCTTAAGCACAGGGGGCCCGTACGAGCAGTACTTC.

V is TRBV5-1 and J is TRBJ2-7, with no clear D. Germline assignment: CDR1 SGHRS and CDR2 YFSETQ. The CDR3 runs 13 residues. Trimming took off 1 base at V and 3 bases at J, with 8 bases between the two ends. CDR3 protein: CASSLNRDYEQYF. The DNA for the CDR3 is TGCGCCAGCAGCTTGAACCGAGACTACGAGCAGTACTTC.

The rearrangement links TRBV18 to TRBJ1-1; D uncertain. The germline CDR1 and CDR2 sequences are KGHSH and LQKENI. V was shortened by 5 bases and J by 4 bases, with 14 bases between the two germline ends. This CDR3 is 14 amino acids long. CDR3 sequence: CASSSDGGSTEAFF. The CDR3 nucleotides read TGTGCCAGCTCATCAGATGGAGGGAGCACTGAAGCTTTCTTT.

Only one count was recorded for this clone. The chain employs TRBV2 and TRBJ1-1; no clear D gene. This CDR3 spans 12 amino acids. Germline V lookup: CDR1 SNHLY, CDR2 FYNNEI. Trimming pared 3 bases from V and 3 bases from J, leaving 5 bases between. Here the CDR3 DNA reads TGTGCCAGCAGTGATTTGGACACTGAAGCTTTCTTT. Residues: CASSDLDTEAFF.

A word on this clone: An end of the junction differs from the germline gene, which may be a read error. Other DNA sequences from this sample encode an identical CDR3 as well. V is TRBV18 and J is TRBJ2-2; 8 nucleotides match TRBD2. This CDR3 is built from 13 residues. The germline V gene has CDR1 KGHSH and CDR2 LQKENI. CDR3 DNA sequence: TGTGCCAGCTCACAGGAAGGTAGCGGGGAGCTATTTTTT. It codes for CASSQEGSGELFF.

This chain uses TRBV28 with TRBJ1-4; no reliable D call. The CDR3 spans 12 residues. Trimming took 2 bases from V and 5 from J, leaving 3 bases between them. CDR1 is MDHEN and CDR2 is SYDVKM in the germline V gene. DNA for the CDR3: TGTGCCAGCAGTTTAAGCAATGAAAAACTGTTTTTT. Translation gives CASSLSNEKLFF.